The T cell receptor beta chain under discussion was sequenced for a study of control samples from healthy donors and cancer patients. V dropped 2 bases and J dropped 4; count of bases not matched to a gene: 9. This CDR3 contains 17 residues. Germline assignment: CDR1 MGHRA and CDR2 YSYEKL. The protocol was immunoSEQ multiplex PCR, while the TCRdb copy is restricted to in-frame clones and leaves out a portion. The table records approximately 40,000 clones, more than 70% of them present only once. This clonotype was sampled from a woman aged 55-75 years with lung cancer. This chain links TRBV4-1 with TRBJ2-1; TRBD2 matches 9 bases. Sequenced input: PBMCs. Written as DNA, the CDR3 is TGCGCCAGCAGCCAAAGCCTAGCGGGGTCTCAGTACAATGAGCAGTTCTTC. As protein: CASSQSLAGSQYNEQFF.